The 25 T cell receptor beta chains given below trace back to one sample, sequenced in a study of lymphopenia after photon versus proton radiotherapy (dated by TCRdb to between 2018 and 2021). Library preparation was by the immunoSEQ multiplex PCR assay. TCRdb stores this immuneACCESS table with in-frame sequences only. Part of the clones is absent; in the studies checked, under half of the shortfall reflects unresolved V genes, and no reason is known for the rest. The sample records just over 25,000 clones, approximately 89% of which are singletons. 5.2% of the sample is in the top ten clones. Sequences were derived from peripheral blood, sampled from a patient treated with photon-based radiotherapy. Receptors originate from a man aged 25 to 45 with gastric cancer.

The chain uses TRBV4-1 and TRBJ2-3; D is uncertain. V was cut by 0 bases and J by 0 bases, with 19 bases left in between. Germline V CDR1 and CDR2: MGHRA, YSYEKL. The CDR3 runs 19 residues. Here the CDR3 reads CASSQDPQARPLSTDTQYF. The DNA of the CDR3 is TGCGCCAGCAGCCAAGATCCCCAAGCGCGGCCTCTTAGCACAGATACGCAGTATTTT.

The chain carries TRBV5-1 and TRBJ2-3; D unclear. CDR3 length equals 13 residues. With 2 bases removed from V and 2 bases from J, the gap between germline ends came to 6 bases. The V gene's germline CDR1 is SGHRS and CDR2 YFSETQ. CDR3 nucleotide sequence: TGCGCCAGCAGCTTCCGGGTCACAGATACGCAGTATTTT. As protein: CASSFRVTDTQYF.

This chain joins TRBV5-1 and TRBJ2-1; the match to TRBD1 covers 8 bases. This CDR3 is built from 18 residues. Germline CDR1 reads SGHRS; CDR2 reads YFSETQ. V lost 4 bases to trimming and J lost 6 bases; unmatched junction nucleotides: 18. The CDR3 DNA follows: TGCGCCAGCAGCCTGGACAGGGAACATTCCAAAGTGCGCAATGAGCAGTTCTTC. This gives the protein CASSLDREHSKVRNEQFF.

This clone was detected once. The gene calls are TRBV4-3 and TRBJ1-1, with TRBD1 matching over 8 bases. The V gene end was trimmed by 0 bases and the J gene end by 7 bases; junction bases not matched to a gene: 4. This CDR3 has 14 residues. The germline V gene encodes CDR1 LGHNA and CDR2 YSLEER. CDR3 sequence (DNA): TGCGCCAGCAGCCAAGACCCAGGGGGCAATGAAGCTTTCTTT. Translation: CASSQDPGGNEAFF.

The chain carries TRBV5-4 and TRBJ2-5; unclear D gene. V shed 2 bases and J shed 1 base, with 0 bases lying between them. The CDR3 has 11 amino acids. Germline V gives CDR1 SGHNT, CDR2 YYREEE (reference sequence). CDR3 DNA: TGTGCCAGCAGCTTCCAAGAGACCCAGTACTTC. It encodes CASSFQETQYF.

This chain uses TRBV5-1 with TRBJ2-2, with TRBD1 matching 7 bases. The CDR3 spans 16 residues. The V and J ends lost 0 bases and 4 bases, in that order; junction bases with no gene match: 6. Germline CDR1 and CDR2: SGHRS and YFSETQ. CDR3 region: CASSLGQGLSTGELFF. In DNA form, the CDR3 reads TGCGCCAGCAGCTTGGGACAGGGTCTTAGCACCGGGGAGCTGTTTTTT.

The chain employs TRBV5-4 and TRBJ1-6; 7 nucleotides match TRBD1. The CDR3 sequence is 14 residues long. V trimming: 4 bases; J trimming: 6 bases; junction bases outside the gene matches: 4. The germline CDR1 and CDR2 sequences are SGHNT and YYREEE (reference sequence). The CDR3 DNA reads TGTGCCAGCAGCCCAGGACAGGTTAATTCACCCCTCCACTTT. Residues: CASSPGQVNSPLHF. The complete variable domain, with remaining parts taken from reference TRBV5-4 and TRBJ1-6, reads ETGVTQSPTHLIKTRGQQVTLRCSSQSGHNTVSWYQQALGQGPQFIFQYYREEENGRGNFPPRFSGLQFPNYSSELNVNALELDDSALYLCASSPGQVNSPLHFGNGTRLTVT.

The chain uses TRBV9 and TRBJ1-1, with TRBD1 identical over 8 bases. The CDR3 has 19 residues. Germline CDR1 and CDR2: SGDLS and YYNGEE. The J segment lost 2 bases and the V segment lost 0 bases, leaving 15 bases of the junction unmatched. CDR3 in amino acids: CASSVGDRRTDIGNTEAFF. The CDR3 bases are TGTGCCAGCAGCGTAGGGGACAGGAGGACGGATATCGGTAACACTGAAGCTTTCTTT.

V usage is TRBV5-1 and J usage is TRBJ2-7; 10 bases fit TRBD2. CDR3 size: 15 residues. V was clipped by 1 base and J by 7 bases; unmatched bases: 8. Germline CDR1 reads SGHRS; CDR2 reads YFSETQ. The CDR3 loop reads CASSLSLAGRGEQYF. In DNA, the CDR3 is TGCGCCAGCAGCTTGTCACTAGCGGGGCGTGGTGAGCAGTACTTC.

The J gene is TRBJ1-4, the V gene TRBV4-1; unclear D gene. Trimming pared 1 base from V and 3 bases from J, leaving 9 bases between. The length of the CDR3 is 15 residues. Germline V lookup: CDR1 MGHRA, CDR2 YSYEKL. This chain's CDR3 is CASSQGLSPNEKLFF. CDR3 DNA sequence: TGCGCCAGCAGCCAAGGGCTCAGTCCTAATGAAAAACTGTTTTTT.

The chain combines TRBV7-2 with TRBJ2-7; TRBD2 might be the D (6 bases). CDR1 and CDR2 (germline): SGHTA, FQGNSA. CDR3 length: 14 amino acids. V lost 3 bases and J 2 bases, leaving 11 bases between the germline ends. CDR3 sequence: CASSFGRRAYEQYF. DNA for the CDR3: TGTGCCAGCAGCTTCGGGAGACGAGCCTACGAGCAGTACTTC.

The gene calls are TRBV7-9 and TRBJ2-5, with 11 bases lining up with TRBD2. Germline V gene sequence: CDR1 SEHNR, CDR2 FQNEAQ (reference sequence). This CDR3 has 16 residues. The trim removed 4 bases at V and 2 bases at J, leaving 6 bases unmatched. The CDR3 here is CASSSGLAGIQETQYF. CDR3 DNA sequence: TGTGCCAGCAGCTCAGGACTAGCGGGTATTCAAGAGACCCAGTACTTC.

The chain combines TRBV27 with TRBJ1-4; D may be TRBD1 (6 bases). The length of the CDR3 is 14 residues. The V gene's germline CDR1 is MNHEY and CDR2 SMNVEV (reference sequence). V lost 4 bases and J 4 bases, leaving 10 bases between the germline ends. CDR3 residues: CASSSLGGNEKLFF. DNA of the CDR3: TGTGCCAGCAGTTCACTAGGGGGTAATGAAAAACTGTTTTTT.

The chain combines TRBV6-1 with TRBJ2-4, with D possibly matching TRBD1 (6 bases). This CDR3 spans 15 amino acids. The germline V and J ends were trimmed by 3 bases and 7 bases, with 16 bases remaining between them. Germline V gives CDR1 MNHNS, CDR2 SASEGT. The chain's CDR3 is CASSEWQGIDNIQYF. The CDR3, as DNA: TGTGCCAGCAGTGAGTGGCAGGGGATCGACAACATTCAGTACTTC.

This clone appeared once. The V call is TRBV10-1, the J call TRBJ2-3; TRBD1 aligns across 10 bases. CDR3 length: 15 residues. Germline V lookup: CDR1 WNHNN, CDR2 SYGVQD (reference sequence). The V gene end was trimmed by 8 bases and the J gene end by 5 bases; junction bases not matched to a gene: 10. The CDR3 is CASVEGGQGRDTQYF. CDR3 sequence (DNA): TGCGCCAGCGTCGAGGGGGGACAGGGGAGAGATACGCAGTATTTT.

The rearrangement joins TRBV5-4 to TRBJ1-1, with D hard to call. The germline V and J ends were trimmed by 5 bases and 0 bases, with 14 bases remaining between them. This CDR3 comprises 15 residues. CDR1 SGHNT and CDR2 YYREEE come from the germline V gene (reference sequence). The DNA of the CDR3 is TGTGCCAGCAGACCCACTGGCCTGTTGAACACTGAAGCTTTCTTT. Residues: CASRPTGLLNTEAFF. Using reference TRBV5-4 and TRBJ1-1 for the parts outside the CDR3, the full variable domain is ETGVTQSPTHLIKTRGQQVTLRCSSQSGHNTVSWYQQALGQGPQFIFQYYREEENGRGNFPPRFSGLQFPNYSSELNVNALELDDSALYLCASRPTGLLNTEAFFGQGTRLTVV.

The J gene is TRBJ2-1, the V gene TRBV19, with 8 positions matching TRBD2. Unmatched junction bases numbered 6, after V lost 6 bases and J lost 5 bases. The germline CDR1 and CDR2 sequences are LNHDA and SQIVND (reference sequence). The CDR3 spans 14 residues. The CDR3 sequence: CASRATSVDNEQFF. For the CDR3, the DNA is TGTGCCAGTAGGGCGACTAGCGTCGACAATGAGCAGTTCTTC.

CDR3 amino acids: CASSLGTSGSSSYEQYF. Here the CDR3 DNA reads TGTGCCAGCAGTTTAGGGACTAGCGGGAGCAGCTCCTACGAGCAGTACTTC. The chain joins TRBV28 to TRBJ2-7; 14 nucleotides line up with TRBD2. The length of the CDR3 is 17 residues. The J segment lost 0 bases and the V segment lost 2 bases, leaving 3 bases of the junction unmatched. Per the germline V gene, CDR1 is MDHEN and CDR2 is SYDVKM.

This clone came up a few times. The V gene is TRBV18, the J gene TRBJ2-5, with a possible D match to TRBD1 (5 bases). Per germline, CDR1 KGHSH and CDR2 LQKENI. Trimming shortened V by 2 bases and J by 2 bases, and 9 bases separated the two germline ends. The CDR3 extends over 14 amino acids. CDR3 in amino acids: CASSPVGEQETQYF. CDR3 nucleotide sequence: TGTGCCAGCTCACCAGTAGGGGAACAAGAGACCCAGTACTTC.

The V gene is TRBV21-1, the J gene TRBJ2-4; TRBD2 was called by the table and not checked on the DNA. TRBV21-1 is listed as a pseudogene. This CDR3 contains 16 residues. CDR3 bases: TGTGCCAGGACCCCGAGGTCCCGGGGGGCCAAAAACATTCAGTACTTC. It encodes CARTPRSRGAKNIQYF.

The chain couples TRBV13 to TRBJ1-3, with D unresolved. Trimming cost V 5 bases and J 3 bases, with 11 bases left between them. The germline gives CDR1 PRHDT, CDR2 FYEKMQ (reference sequence). The CDR3 runs 14 residues. In DNA, the CDR3 is TGTGCCAGCAGCCCCACCATTGATGGAAACACCATATATTTT. Translating gives CASSPTIDGNTIYF.

The rearrangement joins TRBV7-9 to TRBJ2-3; 7 bases are a match to TRBD2. Per germline, CDR1 SEHNR and CDR2 FQNEAQ (reference sequence). V gave up 4 bases and J gave up 6 bases; unmatched junction bases: 16. CDR3 length: 17 residues. Here the CDR3 DNA reads TGTGCCAGCAGCTCGGGACTATCCACCCCCAGCAGGGATACGCAGTATTTT. Protein product: CASSSGLSTPSRDTQYF. Supplemented by reference TRBV7-9 and TRBJ2-3, the full variable domain reads DTGVSQNPRHKITKRGQNVTFRCDPISEHNRLYWYRQTLGQGPEFLTYFQNEAQLEKSRLLSDRFSAERPKGSFSTLEIQRTEQGDSAMYLCASSSGLSTPSRDTQYFGPGTRLTVL.

This clone was seen once. The genes are TRBV7-2 and TRBJ1-4; D call uncertain. Germline V gene data show CDR1 as SGHTA and CDR2 as FQGNSA. The CDR3 covers 15 residues. The germline V and J ends were trimmed by 5 bases and 7 bases, with 17 bases remaining between them. The CDR3 region has the DNA TGTGCCAGCAGCCGCAACCAGGAGCCGGGTGAAAAACTGTTTTTT. Its translation: CASSRNQEPGEKLFF.

This clone came up once. The chain carries TRBV29-1 and TRBJ2-5; 11 bases fit TRBD2. Per the germline V gene, CDR1 is SQVTM and CDR2 is ANQGSEA. V shed 7 bases and J 1 base; nucleotides not matched to a gene: 2. The CDR3 has 13 amino acids. Here the CDR3 reads CSAGTSGQETQYF. In DNA form, the CDR3 reads TGCAGCGCAGGGACTAGCGGCCAAGAGACCCAGTACTTC.

The gene calls are TRBV4-1 and TRBJ2-5; 9 bases map to TRBD2. The CDR3 has 16 residues. V was pared by 1 base and J by 1 base, with 4 bases of the junction left unmatched. In germline, CDR1 is MGHRA, CDR2 YSYEKL. The CDR3 nucleotides read TGCGCCAGCAGCCAAGGACAGCGGGGGGTCCAAGAGACCCAGTACTTC. Residues: CASSQGQRGVQETQYF.